This note documents a single TCR beta chain sequence. These data are taken from a study of T cells in Graves' hyperthyroidism and ophthalmopathy. Using RNA transcripts as the source, TCR beta CDR3 regions were amplified. TCR CDR3 underwent first-round RT-PCR with the HTBI primer set. TCRdb fed the multiplex PCR reads into MiXCR, producing one record per CDR3 protein. The table lists 500,000 to 800,000 distinct CDR3 sequences, 40% to 55% of them singletons, with about 7.7% in the top ten. Germline V gene sequence: CDR1 SGHRS, CDR2 YFSETQ. Trimming cost V 4 bases and J 5 bases, with 10 bases left between them. The CDR3 length is 12 residues.

The sample taken for sequencing was peripheral blood or thyroid tissue (not recorded which). The chain joins TRBV5-1 to TRBJ2-7; D remains ambiguous. This receptor was identified in an adult man with Graves' disease, either hyperthyroidism or ophthalmopathy (not recorded which). The CDR3 coding sequence is TGCGCCAGCAGCCTCCTCGAGGACGAGCAGTACTTC. It translates to CASSLLEDEQYF.